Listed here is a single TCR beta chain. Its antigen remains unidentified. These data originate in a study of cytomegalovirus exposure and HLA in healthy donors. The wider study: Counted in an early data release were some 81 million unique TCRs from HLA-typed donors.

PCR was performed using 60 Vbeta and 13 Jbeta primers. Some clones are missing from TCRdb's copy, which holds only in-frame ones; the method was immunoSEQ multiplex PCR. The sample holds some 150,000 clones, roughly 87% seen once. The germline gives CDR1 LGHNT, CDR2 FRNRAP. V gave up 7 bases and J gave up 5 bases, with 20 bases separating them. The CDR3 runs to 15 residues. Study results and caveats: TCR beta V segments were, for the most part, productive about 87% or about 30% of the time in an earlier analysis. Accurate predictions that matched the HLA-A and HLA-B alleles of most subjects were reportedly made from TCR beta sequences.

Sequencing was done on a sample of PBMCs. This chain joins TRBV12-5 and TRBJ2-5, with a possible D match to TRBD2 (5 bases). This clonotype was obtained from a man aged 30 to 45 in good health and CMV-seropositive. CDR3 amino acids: CASALGALDSETQYF. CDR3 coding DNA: TGTGCTAGTGCCTTGGGAGCTCTGGACTCGGAGACCCAGTACTTC.